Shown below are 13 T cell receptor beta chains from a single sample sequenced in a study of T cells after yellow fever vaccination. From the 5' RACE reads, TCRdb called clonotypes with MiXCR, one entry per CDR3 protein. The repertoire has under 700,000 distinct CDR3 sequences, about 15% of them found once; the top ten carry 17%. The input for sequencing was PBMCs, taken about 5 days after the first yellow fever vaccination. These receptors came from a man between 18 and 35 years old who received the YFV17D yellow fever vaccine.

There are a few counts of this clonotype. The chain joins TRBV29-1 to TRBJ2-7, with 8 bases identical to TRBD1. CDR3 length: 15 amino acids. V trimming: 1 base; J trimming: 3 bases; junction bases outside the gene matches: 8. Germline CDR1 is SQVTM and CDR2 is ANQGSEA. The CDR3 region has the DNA TGCAGCGTTGAAGTTGGGGGACAGGTTCGCTACGAGCAGTACTTC. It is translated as CSVEVGGQVRYEQYF.

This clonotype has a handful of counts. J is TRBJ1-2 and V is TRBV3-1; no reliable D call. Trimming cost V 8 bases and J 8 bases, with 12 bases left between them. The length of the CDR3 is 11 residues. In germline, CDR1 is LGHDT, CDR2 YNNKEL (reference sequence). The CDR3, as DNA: TGTGCCAGCGGGAGGAAAGGAGGCTACACCTTC. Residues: CASGRKGGYTF.

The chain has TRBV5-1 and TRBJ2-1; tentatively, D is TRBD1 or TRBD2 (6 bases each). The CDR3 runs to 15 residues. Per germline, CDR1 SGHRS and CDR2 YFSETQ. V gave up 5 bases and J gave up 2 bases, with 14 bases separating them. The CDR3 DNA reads TGCGCCAGCAGACCCTACAGGGAGGCCTACAATGAGCAGTTCTTC. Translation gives CASRPYREAYNEQFF.

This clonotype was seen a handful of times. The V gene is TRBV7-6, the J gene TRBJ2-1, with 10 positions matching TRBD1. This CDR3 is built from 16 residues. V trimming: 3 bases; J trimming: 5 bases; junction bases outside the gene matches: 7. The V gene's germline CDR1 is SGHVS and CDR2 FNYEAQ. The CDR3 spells CASSFFPGQGNNEQFF. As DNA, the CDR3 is TGTGCCAGCAGCTTTTTTCCGGGACAGGGGAACAATGAGCAGTTCTTC.

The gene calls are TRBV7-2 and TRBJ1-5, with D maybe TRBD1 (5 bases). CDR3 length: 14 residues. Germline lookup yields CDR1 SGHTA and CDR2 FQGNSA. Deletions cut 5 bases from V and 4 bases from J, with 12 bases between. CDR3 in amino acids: CASSTYRSNQPQHF. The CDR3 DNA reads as TGTGCCAGCAGCACCTACAGGTCGAATCAGCCCCAGCATTTT.

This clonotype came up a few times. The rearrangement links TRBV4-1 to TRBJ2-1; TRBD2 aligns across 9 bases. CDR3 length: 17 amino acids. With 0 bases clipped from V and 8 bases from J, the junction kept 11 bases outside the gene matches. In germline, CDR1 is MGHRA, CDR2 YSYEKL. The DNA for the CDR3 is TGCGCCAGCAGCCAAGATCGGAGCGGGGGGCCCTGGGATGAGCAGTTCTTC. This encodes CASSQDRSGGPWDEQFF.

The DNA for the CDR3 is TGTGCCAGTAGGACAGGGGGCCGGGAGCTGTTTTTT. Its protein product is CASRTGGRELFF. The V call is TRBV19, the J call TRBJ2-2; 10 bases agree with TRBD1. The ends lost 6 bases at V and 9 bases at J; junction bases unmatched: 1. Germline values: CDR1 LNHDA, CDR2 SQIVND (reference sequence). This CDR3 has 12 amino acids.

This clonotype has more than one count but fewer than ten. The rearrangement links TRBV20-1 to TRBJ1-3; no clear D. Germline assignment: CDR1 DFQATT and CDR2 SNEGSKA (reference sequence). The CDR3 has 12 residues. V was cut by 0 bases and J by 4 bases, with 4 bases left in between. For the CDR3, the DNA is TGCAGTGCTAGAGAACCCGGAAACACCATATATTTT. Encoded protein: CSAREPGNTIYF.

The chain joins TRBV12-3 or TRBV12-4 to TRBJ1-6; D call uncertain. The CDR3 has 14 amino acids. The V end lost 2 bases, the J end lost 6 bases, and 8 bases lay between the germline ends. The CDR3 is CASSLTQPNSPLHF. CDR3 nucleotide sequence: TGTGCCAGCAGTTTAACCCAACCTAATTCACCCCTCCACTTT.

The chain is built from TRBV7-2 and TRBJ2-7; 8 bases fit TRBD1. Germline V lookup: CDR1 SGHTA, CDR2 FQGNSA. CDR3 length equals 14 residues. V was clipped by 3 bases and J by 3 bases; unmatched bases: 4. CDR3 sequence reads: CASSFAGGVYEQYV. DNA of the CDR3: TGTGCCAGCAGCTTCGCAGGGGGCGTCTACGAGCAGTACGTC.

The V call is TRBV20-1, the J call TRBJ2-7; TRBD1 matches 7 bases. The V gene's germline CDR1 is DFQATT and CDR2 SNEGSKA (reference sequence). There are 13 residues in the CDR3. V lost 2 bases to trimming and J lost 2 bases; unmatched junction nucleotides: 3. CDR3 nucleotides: TGCAGTGCTAGAATGCAGGGGGCCTACGAGCAGTACTTC. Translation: CSARMQGAYEQYF.

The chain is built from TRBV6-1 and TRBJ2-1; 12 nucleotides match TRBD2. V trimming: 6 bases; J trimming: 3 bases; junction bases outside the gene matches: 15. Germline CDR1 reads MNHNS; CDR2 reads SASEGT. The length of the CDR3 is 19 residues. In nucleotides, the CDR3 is TGTGCCAGCAGCGAGGGGGACGCTTGGACTAGCGGGGACTACAATGAGCAGTTCTTC. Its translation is CASSEGDAWTSGDYNEQFF.

CDR3 nucleotides: TGCGCCAGCAGCGGGAGGGACAGCAGCGAGACCCAGTACTTC. Its translation is CASSGRDSSETQYF. This sequence joins TRBV5-1 and TRBJ2-5; either TRBD1 or TRBD2 may supply D (7 bases each). The CDR3 runs 14 residues. The germline V gene encodes CDR1 SGHRS and CDR2 YFSETQ. The germline V and J ends were trimmed by 4 bases and 5 bases, with 15 bases remaining between them.